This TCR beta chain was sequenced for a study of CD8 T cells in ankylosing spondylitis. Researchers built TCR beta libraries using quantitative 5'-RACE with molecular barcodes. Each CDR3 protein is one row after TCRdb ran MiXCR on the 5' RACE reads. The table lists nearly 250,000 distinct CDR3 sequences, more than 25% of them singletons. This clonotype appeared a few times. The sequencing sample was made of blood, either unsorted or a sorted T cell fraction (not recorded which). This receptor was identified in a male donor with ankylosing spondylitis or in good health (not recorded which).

The CDR3 sequence: CASSSTGGGEKLFF. CDR3 in DNA: TGTGCCAGCAGTTCGACAGGGGGCGGCGAAAAACTGTTTTTT. V is TRBV12-3 or TRBV12-4 and J is TRBJ1-4; 10 nucleotides agree with TRBD1. CDR3 size: 14 residues. The ends lost 4 bases at V and 8 bases at J; junction bases unmatched: 4.